The rows below give T cell receptor beta chains drawn from one sample of a study of blood T cells in healthy people across ages. Via MiXCR, TCRdb re-called the 5' RACE reads, giving one row per CDR3 protein. This sample yields approximately 800,000 distinct CDR3 sequences, of which around 68% are seen a single time; around 30% belongs to the top ten. Sequenced: blood. The receptors were gathered from a man aged 25-45 years in good health. Both conserved end residues are part of each CDR3. A D gene is named only where the DNA matches it firmly. Where a row states a size, it is once, few, many or the class of an expanded clone; other rows omit it.

V gene	J gene	D gene	clone size	CDR3 protein	CDR3 DNA
TRBV15	TRBJ2-3	.	.	CATSSPRIDTQYF	TGTGCCACCAGCTCCCCTCGCATCGATACGCAGTATTTT
TRBV4-3	TRBJ2-1	.	few	CASRPTTSSYNEQFF	TGCGCCAGCAGGCCGACTACGAGCTCCTACAATGAGCAGTTCTTC
TRBV7-9	TRBJ1-2	TRBD1	.	CASSQRQGEGGYTF	TGTGCCAGCAGCCAAAGACAGGGCGAGGGTGGCTACACCTTC
TRBV12-3/TRBV12-4	TRBJ2-1	TRBD2	.	CASTGLAGNEQFF	TGTGCCAGCACAGGACTAGCGGGTAATGAGCAGTTCTTC
TRBV11-2	TRBJ2-7	TRBD1	.	CASSLARDRSYEQYF	TGTGCCAGCAGTCTGGCCAGGGACAGGAGCTACGAGCAGTACTTC
TRBV23-1	TRBJ1-4	.	.	CASSQQVVATNEKLFF	TGCGCCAGCAGTCAACAAGTAGTTGCAACTAATGAAAAACTGTTTTTT
TRBV7-2	TRBJ2-7	.	few	CASSLARSRGHEQYF	TGTGCCAGCAGCTTAGCGCGGAGTAGGGGTCACGAGCAGTACTTC
TRBV27	TRBJ2-7	TRBD1	.	CASRGGQGGYEQYF	TGTGCCAGCAGGGGGGGACAGGGGGGTTACGAGCAGTACTTC
TRBV9	TRBJ2-4	TRBD1	.	CASSVSSRGQGFPNIQYF	TGTGCCAGCAGCGTAAGTTCGCGGGGACAGGGATTCCCAAACATTCAGTACTTC
TRBV7-2	TRBJ2-7	.	once	CASSLGGGKDEQYF	TGTGCCAGCAGCTTAGGGGGGGGCAAGGATGAGCAGTACTTC
TRBV4-3	TRBJ2-4	TRBD2	.	CASSPRPLAGGGKNIQYF	TGCGCCAGCAGCCCAAGGCCTCTAGCGGGGGGGGGCAAAAACATTCAGTACTTC
TRBV3-1	TRBJ1-1	TRBD1	.	CASSQVTGTGGLNTEAFF	TGTGCCAGCAGCCAAGTAACCGGGACAGGGGGCCTAAACACTGAAGCTTTCTTT
TRBV29-1	TRBJ2-5	TRBD1	few	CSVRGQEKETQYF	TGCAGCGTCAGGGGGCAGGAGAAAGAGACCCAGTACTTC
TRBV3-1	TRBJ2-2	.	.	CASSYTGPGELFF	TGTGCCAGCAGCTATACAGGGCCCGGGGAGCTGTTTTTT
TRBV6-6	TRBJ2-1	TRBD2	few	CASSKTSGGGYNEQFF	TGTGCCAGCAGTAAAACTAGCGGGGGGGGATACAATGAGCAGTTCTTC
TRBV3-1	TRBJ2-3	TRBD1	.	CASSPWTGFSSTDTQYF	TGTGCCAGCAGCCCTTGGACAGGGTTCTCTAGCACAGATACGCAGTATTTT
TRBV29-1	TRBJ2-7	.	.	CSVEEAQKYEQYF	TGCAGCGTTGAAGAGGCACAGAAATACGAGCAGTACTTC
TRBV20-1	TRBJ1-5	.	.	CSAIQGYQPQHF	TGCAGTGCCATACAGGGTTATCAGCCCCAGCATTTT
TRBV6-6	TRBJ2-7	.	.	CASSYDRTHSYEQYF	TGTGCCAGCAGTTACGACAGGACGCACTCCTACGAGCAGTACTTC
TRBV20-1	TRBJ2-7	.	.	CSAPRGGAYEQYF	TGCAGTGCTCCCCGAGGGGGGGCCTACGAGCAGTACTTC
TRBV15	TRBJ2-1	TRBD2	few	CATSRGGGMDGQFF	TGTGCCACCAGCAGAGGCGGGGGTATGGATGGGCAGTTCTTC
TRBV9	TRBJ1-2	.	.	CASSVEAGRSYGYTF	TGTGCCAGCAGCGTAGAGGCAGGGCGCTCCTATGGCTACACCTTC
TRBV9	TRBJ1-3	.	.	CASALDIGPTEFTIYF	TGTGCCAGCGCCCTTGACATAGGGCCGACGGAATTTACCATATATTTT
TRBV29-1	TRBJ2-1	.	.	CSVQQVPRVNNEQFF	TGCAGCGTACAACAGGTTCCAAGGGTGAACAATGAGCAGTTCTTC
TRBV18	TRBJ1-4	TRBD1	.	CASSLRDSNEKLFF	TGTGCCAGCTCACTCCGGGACAGCAATGAAAAACTGTTTTTT
TRBV7-3	TRBJ2-5	TRBD2	.	CASSLTPPGAGGHDQYF	TGTGCCAGCAGCTTAACCCCCCCGGGGGCGGGGGGTCACGACCAGTACTTC
TRBV5-1	TRBJ1-1	.	.	CASSLAGYSQGPFF	TGCGCCAGCAGCTTGGCCGGTTACTCCCAAGGACCTTTCTTT
TRBV27	TRBJ1-6	.	.	CASTQGPLRGFNSPLHF	TGTGCCAGCACTCAAGGTCCCTTAAGGGGGTTTAATTCACCCCTCCACTTT
TRBV3-1	TRBJ2-6	TRBD2	.	CASSQGVGTSGANVLTF	TGTGCCAGCAGCCAAGGGGTGGGGACTAGCGGGGCCAACGTCCTGACTTTC
TRBV15	TRBJ2-7	.	.	CATSRDLGNSYEQYF	TGTGCCACCAGCAGAGATCTGGGGAACTCCTACGAGCAGTACTTC
TRBV6-5	TRBJ2-2	.	few	CASNSYTGELFF	TGTGCCAGCAACTCCTACACCGGGGAGCTGTTTTTT
TRBV29-1	TRBJ2-2	TRBD2	.	CSVVAGGNTGELFF	TGCAGCGTTGTAGCGGGGGGGAACACCGGGGAGCTGTTTTTT
TRBV4-3	TRBJ2-7	.	.	CASSQERTVRNEQYF	TGCGCCAGCAGCCAAGAAAGGACGGTCCGCAATGAGCAGTACTTC
TRBV12-3/TRBV12-4	TRBJ2-3	.	.	CASRGDTRGDTQYF	TGTGCCAGCAGGGGGGACACCCGCGGGGATACGCAGTATTTT
TRBV6-2/TRBV6-3	TRBJ2-3	.	.	CASSNPGLPAGTDRQYF	TGTGCCAGCAGTAATCCGGGACTCCCCGCGGGGACAGATAGGCAGTATTTT
TRBV13	TRBJ1-2	.	.	CASSPLVEGENGYTF	TGTGCCAGCAGCCCTCTCGTTGAAGGGGAGAATGGCTACACCTTC
TRBV20-1	TRBJ2-5	TRBD2	once	CSARSETSGSETQYF	TGCAGTGCTAGGTCCGAGACTAGCGGGTCGGAGACCCAGTACTTC
TRBV14	TRBJ2-3	.	once	CASSQEGIAQYF	TGTGCCAGCAGCCAAGAGGGGATAGCGCAGTATTTT
TRBV4-2	TRBJ2-7	.	few	CASRKAGGSYEQYF	TGTGCCAGCAGGAAGGCCGGCGGATCCTACGAGCAGTACTTC
TRBV29-1	TRBJ2-7	TRBD2	few	CSVASGDVYEQYF	TGCAGCGTTGCTAGCGGGGACGTCTACGAGCAGTACTTC
TRBV28	TRBJ2-1	.	.	CASRAGERNEQFF	TGTGCCAGCCGGGCAGGGGAGAGGAATGAGCAGTTCTTC
TRBV21-1	TRBJ2-7	.	.	CASSRAGDVLDEQYF	TGTGCCAGCTCTAGAGCGGGGGATGTTTTGGACGAGCAGTACTTC
TRBV20-1	TRBJ2-3	.	.	CSARIIGRDTQYF	TGCAGTGCTAGGATTATTGGCAGGGATACGCAGTATTTT
TRBV10-3	TRBJ2-5	TRBD2	.	CATGLAPEETQYF	TGTGCCACCGGACTAGCGCCAGAAGAGACCCAGTACTTC
TRBV5-5	TRBJ2-7	TRBD1	.	CASSTGQYAEQYF	TGTGCCAGCTCAACGGGACAGTATGCCGAGCAGTACTTC
TRBV4-1	TRBJ1-5	.	.	CASSQVAGGADQPQHF	TGCGCCAGCAGCCAAGTTGCCGGGGGCGCGGATCAGCCCCAGCATTTT